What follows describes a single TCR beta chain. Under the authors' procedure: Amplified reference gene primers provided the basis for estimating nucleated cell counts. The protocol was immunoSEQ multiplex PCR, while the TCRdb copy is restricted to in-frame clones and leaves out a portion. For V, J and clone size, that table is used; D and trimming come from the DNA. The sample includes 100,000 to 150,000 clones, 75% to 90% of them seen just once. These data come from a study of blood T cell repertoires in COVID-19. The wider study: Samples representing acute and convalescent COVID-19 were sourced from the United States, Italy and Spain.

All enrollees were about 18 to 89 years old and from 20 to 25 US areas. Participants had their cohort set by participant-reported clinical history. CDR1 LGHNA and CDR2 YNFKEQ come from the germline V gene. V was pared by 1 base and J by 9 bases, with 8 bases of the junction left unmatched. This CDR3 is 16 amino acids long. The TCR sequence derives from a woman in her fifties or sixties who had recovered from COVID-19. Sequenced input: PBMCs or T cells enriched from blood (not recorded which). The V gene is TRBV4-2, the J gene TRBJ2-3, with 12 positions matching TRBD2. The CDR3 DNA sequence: TGTGCCAGCAGCCAAGTCGCTAGCGGGGGGGATAACACGCAGTATTTT. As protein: CASSQVASGGDNTQYF.